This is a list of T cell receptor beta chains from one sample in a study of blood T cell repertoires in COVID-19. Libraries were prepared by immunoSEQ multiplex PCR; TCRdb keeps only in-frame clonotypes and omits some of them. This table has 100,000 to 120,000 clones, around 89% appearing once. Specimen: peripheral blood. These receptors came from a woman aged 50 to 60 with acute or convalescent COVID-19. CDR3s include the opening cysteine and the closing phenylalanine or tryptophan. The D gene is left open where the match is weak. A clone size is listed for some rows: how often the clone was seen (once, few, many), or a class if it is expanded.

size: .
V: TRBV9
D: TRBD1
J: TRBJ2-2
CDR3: CASSPGQGGTGELFF
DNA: TGTGCCAGCAGTCCAGGACAGGGTGGTACCGGGGAGCTGTTTTTT

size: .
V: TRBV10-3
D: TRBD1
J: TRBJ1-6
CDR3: CAISVADRAESPLHF
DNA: TGTGCCATCAGCGTAGCAGACAGGGCGGAATCACCCCTCCACTTT

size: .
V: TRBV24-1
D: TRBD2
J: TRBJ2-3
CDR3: CATSSSGRTDTQYF
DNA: TGTGCCACCAGTAGTAGCGGGAGGACAGATACGCAGTATTTT

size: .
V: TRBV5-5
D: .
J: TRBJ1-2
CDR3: CASSLAGQGNYGYTF
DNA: TGTGCCAGCAGCTTGGCAGGGCAGGGAAACTATGGCTACACCTTC

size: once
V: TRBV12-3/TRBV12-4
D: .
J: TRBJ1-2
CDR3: CASSPRGIGGYTF
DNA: TGTGCCAGCAGCCCAAGAGGGATAGGTGGCTACACCTTC

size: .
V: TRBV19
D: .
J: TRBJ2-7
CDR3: CASSVFRGEQYF
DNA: TGTGCCAGTAGCGTTTTTCGGGGCGAGCAGTACTTC

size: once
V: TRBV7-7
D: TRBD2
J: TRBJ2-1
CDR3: CASSPSSGSVHEQFF
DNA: TGTGCCAGCAGCCCCTCTAGCGGGAGCGTCCATGAGCAGTTCTTC

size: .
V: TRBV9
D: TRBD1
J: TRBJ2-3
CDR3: CASSLRQGWTDTQYF
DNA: TGTGCCAGCAGCCTAAGACAGGGATGGACAGATACGCAGTATTTT

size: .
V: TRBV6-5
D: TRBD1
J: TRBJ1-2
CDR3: CASIPTGTYGYTF
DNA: TGTGCCAGCATTCCGACAGGGACTTATGGCTACACCTTC

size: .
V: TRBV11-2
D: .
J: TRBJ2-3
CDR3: CASSPGTPSTDTQYF
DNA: TGTGCCAGCAGCCCCGGGACACCTAGCACAGATACGCAGTATTTT